The 30 T cell receptor beta chains below all came from one sample that was sequenced in a study of blood T cell repertoires in COVID-19. The repertoire was sequenced with immunoSEQ multiplex PCR; TCRdb's copy has only in-frame clones and lacks some. The sample carries around 120,000 clones, 90% recorded once. Specimen: peripheral blood. The receptors were gathered from an older woman with COVID-19, enrolled during active disease.

The V gene is TRBV6-6, the J gene TRBJ1-2; D is undetermined. This CDR3 contains 12 residues. Trimming shortened V by 6 bases and J by 2 bases, and 7 bases separated the two germline ends. Germline V gene lookup returns CDR1 MNHNY and CDR2 SVGAGI (reference sequence). Here the CDR3 reads CASRAGNYGYTF. The CDR3 bases are TGTGCCAGCAGAGCAGGAAACTATGGCTACACCTTC.

The J gene is TRBJ2-3, the V gene TRBV9, with D perhaps TRBD2 (5 bases). The CDR3 totals 12 residues. CDR1 is SGDLS and CDR2 is YYNGEE in the germline V gene. Trimming shortened V by 0 bases and J by 6 bases, and 5 bases separated the two germline ends. CDR3 DNA: TGTGCCAGCAGCGTAGGGGAGGATACGCAGTATTTT. Protein product: CASSVGEDTQYF.

J is TRBJ2-7 and V is TRBV7-2, with 11 bases fitting TRBD2. The V gene's germline CDR1 is SGHTA and CDR2 FQGNSA. The J segment lost 3 bases and the V segment lost 4 bases, leaving 5 bases of the junction unmatched. The CDR3 contains 15 residues. CDR3 residues: CASSSTSGGHYEQYF. Written as DNA, the CDR3 is TGTGCCAGCAGCTCAACTAGCGGGGGACACTACGAGCAGTACTTC.

The chain links TRBV5-4 to TRBJ2-3; D might be TRBD2 (6 bases). The CDR3 has 16 residues. V dropped 0 bases and J dropped 4 bases, with 15 bases sitting between them. The germline gives CDR1 SGHNT, CDR2 YYREEE (reference sequence). The CDR3 is CASSLARAAGPDTQYF. In DNA, the CDR3 is TGTGCCAGCAGCTTGGCACGGGCAGCGGGTCCAGATACGCAGTATTTT.

The V and J genes are TRBV4-2 and TRBJ1-1, with TRBD1 as a possible D gene (5 bases). Germline V gene data show CDR1 as LGHNA and CDR2 as YNFKEQ. Trimming took off 4 bases at V and 4 bases at J, with 13 bases between the two ends. CDR3 length equals 14 residues. The CDR3 DNA reads TGTGCCAGCAGCCGCCCAGGGTCGAGCACTGAAGCTTTCTTT. Its translation: CASSRPGSSTEAFF.

The V and J genes are TRBV7-9 and TRBJ1-2; tentatively, D is TRBD1 (6 bases). The CDR3 consists of 14 residues. Germline V lookup: CDR1 SEHNR, CDR2 FQNEAQ (reference sequence). V lost 5 bases and J lost 8, with 18 bases in between. DNA of the CDR3: TGTGCCAGCAGCCTCCCCCAGGGGAGAAGAGGCTACACCTTC. Protein: CASSLPQGRRGYTF.

The CDR3 DNA follows: TGTGCCAGCACTAGGACAGGGAACTCTGGAAACACCATATATTTT. Translating it yields CASTRTGNSGNTIYF. This chain joins TRBV6-5 and TRBJ1-3; 8 bases agree with TRBD1. Germline CDR1 and CDR2: MNHEY and SVGAGI. The CDR3 is 15 residues long. V gave up 7 bases and J gave up 0 bases; unmatched junction bases: 5.

The rearrangement joins TRBV27 to TRBJ1-2; 8 bases fit TRBD1. The CDR3 is 15 residues long. Germline V gene sequence: CDR1 MNHEY, CDR2 SMNVEV (reference sequence). V was clipped by 4 bases and J by 3 bases; unmatched bases: 7. The CDR3 nucleotides are TGTGCCAGCAGTTGGAGCGGACAGGGAGACTATGGCTACACCTTC. Translated: CASSWSGQGDYGYTF.

The genes are TRBV5-1 and TRBJ1-1, with D possibly matching TRBD1 (5 bases). The V end lost 5 bases, the J end lost 3 bases, and 14 bases lay between the germline ends. From germline, CDR1 is SGHRS and CDR2 YFSETQ. This CDR3 spans 14 amino acids. In DNA form, the CDR3 reads TGCGCCAGCAGGGAGGGGAGTTCATACACTGAAGCTTTCTTT. Amino acid sequence: CASREGSSYTEAFF.

This clone has just one count. This chain connects TRBV19 to TRBJ2-1, with 15 bases lining up with TRBD2. CDR3 length equals 17 residues. Trimming removed 1 base from V and 6 bases from J; junction bases left unmatched: 4. Germline V gene data show CDR1 as LNHDA and CDR2 as SQIVND (reference sequence). The CDR3 sequence: CASSIGTSGGVFNEQFF. The CDR3 DNA follows: TGTGCCAGTAGTATAGGGACTAGCGGGGGGGTATTCAATGAGCAGTTCTTC.

The chain recombines TRBV5-6 with TRBJ1-4; TRBD1 is a possible D gene (5 bases). Trimming shortened V by 4 bases and J by 8 bases, and 18 bases separated the two germline ends. Germline assignment: CDR1 SGHDT and CDR2 YYEEEE. The CDR3 loop spans 15 amino acids. The DNA of the CDR3 is TGTGCCAGCAGCGCACTGGGAGGGGCGGGGGAAAAACTGTTTTTT. Translated: CASSALGGAGEKLFF.

The chain recombines TRBV7-2 with TRBJ2-1; 13 bases align to TRBD2. CDR3 length equals 16 residues. Germline loops: CDR1 SGHTA, CDR2 FQGNSA. V gave up 5 bases and J gave up 12 bases; unmatched junction bases: 13. This chain's CDR3 is CASSTRTSGGREWQFF. In DNA, the CDR3 is TGTGCCAGCAGCACCCGGACTAGCGGGGGCCGGGAGTGGCAGTTCTTC.

The chain recombines TRBV7-2 with TRBJ1-5; no firm D call. V lost 1 base and J lost 0, with 4 bases in between. The germline gives CDR1 SGHTA, CDR2 FQGNSA. The CDR3 is made up of 14 amino acids. CDR3 DNA sequence: TGTGCCAGCAGCTTAGAGCCTAGCAATCAGCCCCAGCATTTT. This translates into CASSLEPSNQPQHF.

The chain recombines TRBV12-3 or TRBV12-4 with TRBJ2-3, with D perhaps matching TRBD2 (6 bases). This CDR3 is 13 amino acids long. V was clipped by 1 base and J by 6 bases, with 8 bases between them. CDR3: CASSLDRGDTQYF. For the CDR3, the DNA is TGTGCCAGCAGTTTAGATCGGGGGGATACGCAGTATTTT.

The rearrangement links TRBV14 to TRBJ1-2; TRBD1 agrees at 7 bases. The V gene's germline CDR1 is SGHDN and CDR2 FVKESK. The CDR3 is 13 residues long. J gave up 8 bases and V 5 bases, and 8 bases lay outside the gene matches. CDR3 protein: CASSAGTDVGYTF. As DNA, the CDR3 is TGTGCCAGCAGCGCCGGGACAGACGTAGGCTACACCTTC.

The rearrangement uses TRBV5-1 and TRBJ2-3; TRBD1 aligns across 8 bases. From germline, CDR1 is SGHRS and CDR2 YFSETQ. The CDR3 length is 16 residues. V was pared by 0 bases and J by 3 bases, with 6 bases of the junction left unmatched. In DNA, the CDR3 is TGCGCCAGCAGCTTGGGACAGGGGTTTTTAACAGATACGCAGTATTTT. Translation gives CASSLGQGFLTDTQYF. Using reference TRBV5-1 and TRBJ2-3 for the parts outside the CDR3, the full variable domain is KAGVTQTPRYLIKTRGQQVTLSCSPISGHRSVSWYQQTPGQGLQFLFEYFSETQRNKGNFPGRFSGRQFSNSRSEMNVSTLELGDSALYLCASSLGQGFLTDTQYFGPGTRLTVL.

The CDR3 here is CASSTGNTEAFF. The CDR3 bases are TGTGCCAGCAGTACGGGGAACACTGAAGCTTTCTTT. The chain has TRBV7-9 and TRBJ1-1; D not resolved. This CDR3 region has 12 residues. CDR1 SEHNR and CDR2 FQNEAQ come from the germline V gene (reference sequence). The V gene lost 6 bases and the J gene lost 1 base, with 6 bases spanning the gap. Full variable domain (remainder filled in from reference TRBV7-9 and TRBJ1-1): DTGVSQNPRHKITKRGQNVTFRCDPISEHNRLYWYRQTLGQGPEFLTYFQNEAQLEKSRLLSDRFSAERPKGSFSTLEIQRTEQGDSAMYLCASSTGNTEAFFGQGTRLTVV.

The chain employs TRBV20-1 and TRBJ1-5; 7 nucleotides match TRBD1. The trim removed 3 bases at V and 3 bases at J, leaving 5 bases unmatched. The germline gives CDR1 DFQATT, CDR2 SNEGSKA (reference sequence). The CDR3 loop spans 14 amino acids. For the CDR3, the DNA is TGCAGTGCTAGTCTCGGACAGGCCAATCAGCCCCAGCATTTT. As protein: CSASLGQANQPQHF.

This chain links TRBV7-2 with TRBJ2-7, with 7 bases fitting TRBD1. Germline values: CDR1 SGHTA, CDR2 FQGNSA. The CDR3 is 13 amino acids. V gave up 5 bases and J gave up 4 bases; unmatched junction bases: 5. This CDR3 is CASSPDREYEQYF. The DNA for the CDR3 is TGTGCCAGCAGCCCAGACAGGGAATACGAGCAGTACTTC. Full variable domain (rest looked up from reference TRBV7-2 and TRBJ2-7): GAGVSQSPSNKVTEKGKDVELRCDPISGHTALYWYRQSLGQGLEFLIYFQGNSAPDKSGLPSDRFSAERTGGSVSTLTIQRTQQEDSAVYLCASSPDREYEQYFGPGTRLTVT.

The chain is built from TRBV7-9 and TRBJ1-1; 10 nucleotides line up with TRBD1. The V and J ends lost 1 base and 0 bases, in that order; junction bases with no gene match: 2. Looked up from germline, CDR1 is SEHNR and CDR2 is FQNEAQ (reference sequence). The CDR3 extends over 16 amino acids. The CDR3 DNA reads as TGTGCCAGCAGCTTAGGCGGACAGGGGGTGAACACTGAAGCTTTCTTT. It codes for CASSLGGQGVNTEAFF.

The rearrangement uses TRBV5-5 and TRBJ1-1; D might be TRBD1 (5 bases). The CDR3 contains 15 residues. Germline V gene sequence: CDR1 SGHKS, CDR2 YYEKEE (reference sequence). Trimming removed 1 base from V and 4 bases from J, with 14 bases in between. This chain's CDR3 is CASSLSNQDSTEAFF. The DNA of the CDR3 is TGTGCCAGCAGCTTGTCTAACCAAGACAGCACTGAAGCTTTCTTT.

The chain has TRBV29-1 and TRBJ2-5, with 7 bases matching TRBD1. The trim removed 3 bases at V and 5 bases at J, leaving 6 bases unmatched. The CDR3 consists of 13 residues. Germline V gene data show CDR1 as SQVTM and CDR2 as ANQGSEA. The CDR3 sequence: CSVDSGGRETQYF. CDR3 DNA: TGCAGCGTTGACTCAGGGGGTAGGGAGACCCAGTACTTC. The full variable domain, its missing parts supplied by reference TRBV29-1 and TRBJ2-5, is SAVISQKPSRDICQRGTSLTIQCQVDSQVTMMFWYRQQPGQSLTLIATANQGSEATYESGFVIDKFPISRPNLTFSTLTVSNMSPEDSSIYLCSVDSGGRETQYFGPGTRLLVL.

The gene calls are TRBV13 and TRBJ1-4; no firm D call. The CDR3 is 13 residues long. Germline V lookup: CDR1 PRHDT, CDR2 FYEKMQ (reference sequence). Deletions cut 0 bases from V and 12 bases from J, with 11 bases between. This CDR3 is CASSLGRKAELFF. The CDR3 DNA sequence: TGTGCCAGCAGCTTAGGCCGGAAGGCGGAACTGTTTTTT.

V usage is TRBV6-5 and J usage is TRBJ1-3; D unresolved. The CDR3 runs to 15 residues. The V end lost 6 bases, the J end lost 1 base, and 13 bases lay between the germline ends. Germline V gene sequence: CDR1 MNHEY, CDR2 SVGAGI. Here the CDR3 reads CASRGGSESGNTIYF. CDR3 DNA sequence: TGTGCCAGCAGGGGTGGCAGCGAATCTGGAAACACCATATATTTT.

This clone was counted a single time. At one end the junction does not follow the germline gene, possibly because of a read error. The genes are TRBV6-2 or TRBV6-3 and TRBJ1-6; D is undetermined. CDR3 size: 12 residues. CDR1 is MNHEY and CDR2 is SVGEGT in the germline V gene. CDR3 loop: CASNYLLSPLHF. The CDR3 bases are TGTGCCAGCAATTACCTACTATCACCCCTCCACTTT.

J is TRBJ2-7 and V is TRBV6-6, with TRBD2 identical over 7 bases. Germline trimming cut 8 bases from V and 2 bases from J; bases unmatched to any gene: 9. Germline V gene lookup returns CDR1 MNHNY and CDR2 SVGAGI (reference sequence). CDR3 length: 14 amino acids. CDR3: CASLNQGGPYEQYF. For the CDR3, the DNA is TGTGCCAGCCTCAACCAGGGAGGGCCCTACGAGCAGTACTTC.

This clone was recorded a few times. The gene calls are TRBV7-9 and TRBJ1-5; TRBD1 is a possible D gene (5 bases). The germline V and J ends were trimmed by 2 bases and 5 bases, with 10 bases remaining between them. Germline V CDR1 and CDR2: SEHNR, FQNEAQ (reference sequence). The CDR3 runs 14 residues. CDR3: CASSLWGEDQPQHF. CDR3 sequence (DNA): TGTGCCAGCAGCTTATGGGGGGAGGATCAGCCCCAGCATTTT.

The V gene is TRBV5-6, the J gene TRBJ2-4; weak D call: TRBD1 (6 bases). This CDR3 has 14 amino acids. In germline, CDR1 is SGHDT, CDR2 YYEEEE. Trimming removed 5 bases from V and 1 base from J, with 10 bases in between. The CDR3 DNA follows: TGTGCCAGCAGAGAACAGGGCGCCAAAAACATTCAGTACTTC. This codes for CASREQGAKNIQYF.

The chain uses TRBV27 and TRBJ2-7, with 7 bases lining up with TRBD1. The junction had 10 bases not matched to a gene; V was cut back by 5 bases and J by 6 bases. CDR1 and CDR2 from the germline V gene are MNHEY and SMNVEV (reference sequence). CDR3 size: 14 residues. The CDR3 DNA sequence: TGTGCCAGCAGTCCCGGAATCGACAGGGTCGAGCAGTACTTC. It translates to CASSPGIDRVEQYF.

The CDR3 region has the DNA TGTGCCACTACGGGAGATACGCAGTATTTT. The encoded protein is CATTGDTQYF. V usage is TRBV19 and J usage is TRBJ2-3; no reliable D call. Trimming stripped 10 bases from V and 5 bases from J, with 7 bases between. From germline, CDR1 is LNHDA and CDR2 SQIVND (reference sequence). The CDR3 is 10 amino acids.